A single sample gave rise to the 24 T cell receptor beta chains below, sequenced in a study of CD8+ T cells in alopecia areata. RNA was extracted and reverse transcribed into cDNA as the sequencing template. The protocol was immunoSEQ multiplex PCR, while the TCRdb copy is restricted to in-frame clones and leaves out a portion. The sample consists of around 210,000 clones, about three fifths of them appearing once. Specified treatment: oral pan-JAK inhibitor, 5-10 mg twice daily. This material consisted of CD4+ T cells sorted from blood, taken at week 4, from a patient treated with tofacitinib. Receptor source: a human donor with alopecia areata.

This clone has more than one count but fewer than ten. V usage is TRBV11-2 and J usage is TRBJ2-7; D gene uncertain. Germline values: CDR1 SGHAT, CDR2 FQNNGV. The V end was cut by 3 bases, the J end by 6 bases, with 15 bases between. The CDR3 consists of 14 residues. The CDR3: CASSLSWTSGEQYF. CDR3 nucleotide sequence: TGTGCCAGCAGCTTGTCGTGGACCTCTGGCGAGCAGTACTTC.

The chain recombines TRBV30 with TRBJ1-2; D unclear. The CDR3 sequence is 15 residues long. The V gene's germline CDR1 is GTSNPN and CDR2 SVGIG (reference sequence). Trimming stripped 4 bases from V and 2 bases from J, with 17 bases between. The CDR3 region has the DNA TGTGCCTGGAACTTTAGAAGGACTTCCAACTATGGCTACACCTTC. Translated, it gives CAWNFRRTSNYGYTF.

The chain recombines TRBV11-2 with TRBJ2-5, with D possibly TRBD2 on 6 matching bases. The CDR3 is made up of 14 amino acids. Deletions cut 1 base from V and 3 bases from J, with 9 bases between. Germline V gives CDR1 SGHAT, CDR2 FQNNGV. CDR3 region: CASSLVSSEETQYF. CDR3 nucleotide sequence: TGTGCCAGCAGCTTAGTATCTAGCGAAGAGACCCAGTACTTC.

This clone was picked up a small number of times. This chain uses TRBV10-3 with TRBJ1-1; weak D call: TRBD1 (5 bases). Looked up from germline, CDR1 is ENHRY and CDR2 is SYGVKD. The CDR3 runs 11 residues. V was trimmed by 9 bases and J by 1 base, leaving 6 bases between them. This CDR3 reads CAIGENTEAFF. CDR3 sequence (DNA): TGTGCCATAGGGGAGAACACTGAAGCTTTCTTT.

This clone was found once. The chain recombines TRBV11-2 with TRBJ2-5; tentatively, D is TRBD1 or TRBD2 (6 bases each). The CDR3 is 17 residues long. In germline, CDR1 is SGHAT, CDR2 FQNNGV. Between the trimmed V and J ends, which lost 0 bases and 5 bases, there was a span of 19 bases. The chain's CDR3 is CASSLDREGGSVETQYF. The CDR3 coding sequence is TGTGCCAGCAGCTTAGATAGAGAAGGGGGGTCGGTTGAGACCCAGTACTTC.

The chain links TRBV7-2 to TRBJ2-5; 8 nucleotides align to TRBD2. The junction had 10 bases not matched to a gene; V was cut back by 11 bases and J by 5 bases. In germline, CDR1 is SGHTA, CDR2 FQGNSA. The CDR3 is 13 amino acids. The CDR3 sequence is CAGGLALRETQYF. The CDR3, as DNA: TGTGCCGGAGGACTAGCCCTCCGGGAGACCCAGTACTTC.

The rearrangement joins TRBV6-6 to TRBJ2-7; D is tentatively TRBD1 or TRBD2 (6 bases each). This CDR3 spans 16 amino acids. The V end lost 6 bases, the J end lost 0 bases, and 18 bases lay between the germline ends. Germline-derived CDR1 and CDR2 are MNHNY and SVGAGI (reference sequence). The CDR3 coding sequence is TGTGCCAGCAGGCCCGGAGGGGGGTGGAGCTCCTACGAGCAGTACTTC. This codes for CASRPGGGWSSYEQYF.

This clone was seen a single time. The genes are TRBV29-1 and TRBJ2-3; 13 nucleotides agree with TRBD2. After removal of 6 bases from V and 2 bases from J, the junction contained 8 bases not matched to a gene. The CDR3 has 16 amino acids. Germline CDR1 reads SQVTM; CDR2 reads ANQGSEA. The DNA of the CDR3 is TGCAGCGTCGCCGGGACTAGCGGGGTCAACACAGATACGCAGTATTTT. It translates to CSVAGTSGVNTDTQYF.

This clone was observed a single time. The CDR3 DNA follows: TGCAGCGTTGCATCGGGGATCCAAGAGACCCAGTACTTC. As protein: CSVASGIQETQYF. This chain joins TRBV29-1 and TRBJ2-5; a possible D gene is TRBD2 (5 bases). This CDR3 region has 13 residues. V lost 4 bases, J lost 1 base, and 10 bases lay in between. CDR1 and CDR2 from the germline V gene are SQVTM and ANQGSEA. The full variable domain, rest sourced from reference TRBV29-1 and TRBJ2-5, is SAVISQKPSRDICQRGTSLTIQCQVDSQVTMMFWYRQQPGQSLTLIATANQGSEATYESGFVIDKFPISRPNLTFSTLTVSNMSPEDSSIYLCSVASGIQETQYFGPGTRLLVL.

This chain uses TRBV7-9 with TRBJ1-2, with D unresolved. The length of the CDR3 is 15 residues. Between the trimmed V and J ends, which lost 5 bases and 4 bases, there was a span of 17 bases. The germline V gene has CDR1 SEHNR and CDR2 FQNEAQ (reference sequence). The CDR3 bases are TGTGCCAGCAGCCTTACCGGAGGGTCCTCCTATGGCTACACCTTC. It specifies CASSLTGGSSYGYTF. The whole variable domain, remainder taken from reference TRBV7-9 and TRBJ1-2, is DTGVSQNPRHKITKRGQNVTFRCDPISEHNRLYWYRQTLGQGPEFLTYFQNEAQLEKSRLLSDRFSAERPKGSFSTLEIQRTEQGDSAMYLCASSLTGGSSYGYTFGSGTRLTVV.

DNA of the CDR3: TGTGCCAGCTCACCGGCCCAACATCTCCGGGGAGCCTACGAGCAGTACTTC. Its translation is CASSPAQHLRGAYEQYF. This sequence joins TRBV18 and TRBJ2-7, with a tentative D call TRBD2 (5 bases). CDR1 KGHSH and CDR2 LQKENI come from the germline V gene. The CDR3 covers 17 residues. With 3 bases removed from V and 2 bases from J, the gap between germline ends came to 20 bases.

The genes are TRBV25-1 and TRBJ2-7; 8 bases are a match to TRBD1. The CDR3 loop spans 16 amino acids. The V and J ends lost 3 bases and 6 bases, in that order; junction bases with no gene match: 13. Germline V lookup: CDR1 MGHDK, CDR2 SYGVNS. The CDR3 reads CASSDTGTGLLGEQYF. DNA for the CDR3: TGTGCCAGCAGTGACACCGGGACAGGCCTTCTTGGCGAGCAGTACTTC.

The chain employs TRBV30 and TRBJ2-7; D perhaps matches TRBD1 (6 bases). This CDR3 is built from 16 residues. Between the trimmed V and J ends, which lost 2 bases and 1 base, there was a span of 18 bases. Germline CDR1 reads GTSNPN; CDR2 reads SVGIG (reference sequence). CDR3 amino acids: CAWSPPVTGFSYEQYF. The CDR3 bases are TGTGCCTGGAGTCCTCCAGTGACAGGTTTTTCCTACGAGCAGTACTTC. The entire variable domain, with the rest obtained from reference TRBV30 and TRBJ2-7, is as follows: SQTIHQWPATLVQPVGSPLSLECTVEGTSNPNLYWYRQAAGRGLQLLFYSVGIGQISSEVPQNLSASRPQDRQFILSSKKLLLSDSGFYLCAWSPPVTGFSYEQYFGPGTRLTVT.

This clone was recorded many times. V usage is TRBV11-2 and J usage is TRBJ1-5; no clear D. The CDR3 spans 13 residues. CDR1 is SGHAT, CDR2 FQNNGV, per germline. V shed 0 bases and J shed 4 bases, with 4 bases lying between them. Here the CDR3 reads CASSLDRNQPQHF. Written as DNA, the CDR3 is TGTGCCAGCAGCTTAGACAGGAATCAGCCCCAGCATTTT.

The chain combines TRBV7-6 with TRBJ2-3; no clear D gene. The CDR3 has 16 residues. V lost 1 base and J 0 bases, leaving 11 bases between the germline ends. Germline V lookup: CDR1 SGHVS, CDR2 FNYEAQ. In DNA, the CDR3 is TGTGCCAGCAGCTTAGGCTGGGCATCTAGCACAGATACGCAGTATTTT. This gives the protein CASSLGWASSTDTQYF.

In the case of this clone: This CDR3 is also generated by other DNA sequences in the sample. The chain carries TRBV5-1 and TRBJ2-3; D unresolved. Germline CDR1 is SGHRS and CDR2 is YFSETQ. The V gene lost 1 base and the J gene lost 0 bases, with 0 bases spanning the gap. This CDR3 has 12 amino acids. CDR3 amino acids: CASSLSTDTQYF. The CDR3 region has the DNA TGCGCCAGCAGCTTGAGCACAGATACGCAGTATTTT. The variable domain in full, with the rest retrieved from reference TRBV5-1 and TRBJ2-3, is KAGVTQTPRYLIKTRGQQVTLSCSPISGHRSVSWYQQTPGQGLQFLFEYFSETQRNKGNFPGRFSGRQFSNSRSEMNVSTLELGDSALYLCASSLSTDTQYFGPGTRLTVL.

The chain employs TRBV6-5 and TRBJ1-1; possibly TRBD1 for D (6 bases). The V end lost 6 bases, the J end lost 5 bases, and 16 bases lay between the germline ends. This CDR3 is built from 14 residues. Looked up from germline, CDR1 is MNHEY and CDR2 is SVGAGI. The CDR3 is CASRSSGQGTEAFF. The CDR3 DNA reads TGTGCCAGCAGGTCCTCCGGGCAGGGGACTGAAGCTTTCTTT.

CDR3 protein: CASSAGTEEKLFF. The CDR3 coding sequence is TGTGCCAGCAGCGCCGGGACGGAGGAAAAACTGTTTTTT. V is TRBV5-6 and J is TRBJ1-4; perhaps TRBD1 as D (5 bases). Trimming stripped 4 bases from V and 8 bases from J, with 12 bases between. The CDR3 length is 13 residues. Germline lookup yields CDR1 SGHDT and CDR2 YYEEEE.

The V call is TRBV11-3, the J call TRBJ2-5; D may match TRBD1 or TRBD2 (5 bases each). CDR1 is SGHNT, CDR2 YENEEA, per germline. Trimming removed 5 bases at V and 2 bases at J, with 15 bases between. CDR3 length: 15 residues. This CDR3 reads CASSPLGERQETQYF. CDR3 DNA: TGTGCCAGCAGCCCGTTGGGGGAAAGGCAAGAGACCCAGTACTTC.

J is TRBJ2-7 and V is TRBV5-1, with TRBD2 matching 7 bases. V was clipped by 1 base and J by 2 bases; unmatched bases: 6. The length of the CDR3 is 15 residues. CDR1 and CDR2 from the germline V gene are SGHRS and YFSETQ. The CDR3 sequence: CASSLSSGVTYEQYF. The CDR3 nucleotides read TGCGCCAGCAGCTTGTCCAGCGGGGTTACCTACGAGCAGTACTTC.

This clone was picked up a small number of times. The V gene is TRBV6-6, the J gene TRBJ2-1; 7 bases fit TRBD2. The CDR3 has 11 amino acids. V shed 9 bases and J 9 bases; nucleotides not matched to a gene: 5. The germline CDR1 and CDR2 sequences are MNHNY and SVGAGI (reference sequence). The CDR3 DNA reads TGTGCCAGTACTAGCGAGGCTGAGCAGTTCTTC. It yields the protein CASTSEAEQFF.

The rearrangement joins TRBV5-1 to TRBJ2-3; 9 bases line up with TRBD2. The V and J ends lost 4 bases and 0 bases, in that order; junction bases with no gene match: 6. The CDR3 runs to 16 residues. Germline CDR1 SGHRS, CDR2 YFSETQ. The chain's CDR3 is CASSISSGVSTDTQYF. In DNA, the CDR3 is TGCGCCAGCAGCATATCTAGCGGGGTTAGCACAGATACGCAGTATTTT.

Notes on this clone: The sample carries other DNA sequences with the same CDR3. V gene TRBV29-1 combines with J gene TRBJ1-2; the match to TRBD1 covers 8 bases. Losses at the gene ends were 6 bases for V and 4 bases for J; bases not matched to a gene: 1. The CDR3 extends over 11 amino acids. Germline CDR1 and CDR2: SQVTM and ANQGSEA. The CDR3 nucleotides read TGCAGCGTAGGACAGGGCTATGGCTACACCTTC. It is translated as CSVGQGYGYTF.

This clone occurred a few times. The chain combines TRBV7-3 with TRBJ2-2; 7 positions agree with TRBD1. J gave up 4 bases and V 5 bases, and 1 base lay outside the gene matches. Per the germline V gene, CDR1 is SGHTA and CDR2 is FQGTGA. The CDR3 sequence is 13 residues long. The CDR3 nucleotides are TGTGCCAGCAGCAACAGGGGCACCGGGGAGCTGTTTTTT. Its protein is CASSNRGTGELFF. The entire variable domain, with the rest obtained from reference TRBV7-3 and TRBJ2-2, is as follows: GAGVSQTPSNKVTEKGKYVELRCDPISGHTALYWYRQSLGQGPEFLIYFQGTGAADDSGLPNDRFFAVRPEGSVSTLKIQRTERGDSAVYLCASSNRGTGELFFGEGSRLTVL.